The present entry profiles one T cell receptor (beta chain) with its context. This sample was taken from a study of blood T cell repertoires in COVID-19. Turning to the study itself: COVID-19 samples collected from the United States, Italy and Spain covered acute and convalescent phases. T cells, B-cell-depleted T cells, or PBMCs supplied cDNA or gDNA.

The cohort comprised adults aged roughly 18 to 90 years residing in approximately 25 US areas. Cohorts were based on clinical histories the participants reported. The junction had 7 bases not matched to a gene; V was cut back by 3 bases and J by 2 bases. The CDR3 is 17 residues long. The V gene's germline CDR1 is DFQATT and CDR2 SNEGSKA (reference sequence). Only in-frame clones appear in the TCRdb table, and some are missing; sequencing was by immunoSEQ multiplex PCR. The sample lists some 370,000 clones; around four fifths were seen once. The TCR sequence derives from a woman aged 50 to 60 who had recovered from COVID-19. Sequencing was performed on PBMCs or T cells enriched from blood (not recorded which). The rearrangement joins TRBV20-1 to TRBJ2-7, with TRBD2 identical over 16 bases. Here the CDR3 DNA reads TGCAGTGCTAGTAAGGGACTAGCGGGAGGGTTGACCTACGAGCAGTACTTC. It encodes CSASKGLAGGLTYEQYF.